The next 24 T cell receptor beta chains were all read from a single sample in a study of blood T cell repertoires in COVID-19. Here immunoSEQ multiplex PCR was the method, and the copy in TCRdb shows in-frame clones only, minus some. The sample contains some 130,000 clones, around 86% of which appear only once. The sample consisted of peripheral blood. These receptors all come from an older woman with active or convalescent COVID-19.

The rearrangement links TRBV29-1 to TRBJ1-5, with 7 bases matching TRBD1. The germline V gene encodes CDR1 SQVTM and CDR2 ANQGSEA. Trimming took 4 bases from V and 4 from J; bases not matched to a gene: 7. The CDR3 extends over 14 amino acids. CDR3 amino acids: CSVGLGTVNQPQHF. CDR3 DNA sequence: TGCAGCGTTGGCCTAGGGACAGTTAATCAGCCCCAGCATTTT.

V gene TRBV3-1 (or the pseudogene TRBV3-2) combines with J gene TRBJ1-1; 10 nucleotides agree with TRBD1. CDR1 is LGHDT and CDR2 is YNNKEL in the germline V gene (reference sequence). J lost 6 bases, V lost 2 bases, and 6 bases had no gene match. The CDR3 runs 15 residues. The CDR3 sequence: CASSQRTGGGPEAFF. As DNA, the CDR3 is TGTGCCAGCAGCCAACGGACAGGGGGTGGGCCTGAAGCTTTCTTT.

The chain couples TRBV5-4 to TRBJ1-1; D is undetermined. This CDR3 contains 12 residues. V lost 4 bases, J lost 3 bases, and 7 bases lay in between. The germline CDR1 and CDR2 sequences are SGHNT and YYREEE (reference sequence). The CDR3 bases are TGTGCCAGCAGCCTCCTCGACACTGAAGCTTTCTTT. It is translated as CASSLLDTEAFF.

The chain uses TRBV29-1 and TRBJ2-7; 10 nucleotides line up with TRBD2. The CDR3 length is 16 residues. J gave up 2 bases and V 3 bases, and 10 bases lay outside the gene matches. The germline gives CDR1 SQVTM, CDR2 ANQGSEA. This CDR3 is CSVEGVSGRSTYEQYF. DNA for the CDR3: TGCAGCGTTGAGGGAGTTAGCGGGAGGAGCACCTACGAGCAGTACTTC.

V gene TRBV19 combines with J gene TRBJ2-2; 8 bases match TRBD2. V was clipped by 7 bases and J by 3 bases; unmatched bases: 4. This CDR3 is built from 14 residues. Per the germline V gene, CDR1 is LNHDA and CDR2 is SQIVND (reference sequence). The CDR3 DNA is TGTGCCAGTAACGGGGGGGGCCACACCGGGGAGCTGTTTTTT. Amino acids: CASNGGGHTGELFF.

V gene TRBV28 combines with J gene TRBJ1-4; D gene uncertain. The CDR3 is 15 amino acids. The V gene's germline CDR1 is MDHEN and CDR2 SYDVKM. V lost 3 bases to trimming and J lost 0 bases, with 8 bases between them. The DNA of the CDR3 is TGTGCCAGCAGTTTGGACGGGACAACTAATGAAAAACTGTTTTTT. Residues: CASSLDGTTNEKLFF.

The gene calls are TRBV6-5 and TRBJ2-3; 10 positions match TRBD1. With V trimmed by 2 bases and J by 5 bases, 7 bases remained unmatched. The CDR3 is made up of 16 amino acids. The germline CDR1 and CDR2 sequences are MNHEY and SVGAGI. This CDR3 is CASSYRGTGEKDTQYF. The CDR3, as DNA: TGTGCCAGCAGTTACCGAGGGACAGGGGAGAAAGATACGCAGTATTTT.

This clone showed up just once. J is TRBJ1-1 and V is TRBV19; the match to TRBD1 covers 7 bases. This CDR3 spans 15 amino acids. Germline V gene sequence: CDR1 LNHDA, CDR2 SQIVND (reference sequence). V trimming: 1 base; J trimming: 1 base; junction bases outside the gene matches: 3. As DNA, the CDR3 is TGTGCCAGTAGTATAGGAAGGGGGCGGAACACTGAAGCTTTCTTT. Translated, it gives CASSIGRGRNTEAFF.

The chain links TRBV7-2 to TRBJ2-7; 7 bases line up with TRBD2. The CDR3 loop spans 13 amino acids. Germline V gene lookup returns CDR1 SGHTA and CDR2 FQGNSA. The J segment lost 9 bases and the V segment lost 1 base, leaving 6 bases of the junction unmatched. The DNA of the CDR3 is TGTGCCAGCAGCTTAGTTGAGCGGGATGCGCAGTACTTC. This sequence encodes CASSLVERDAQYF.

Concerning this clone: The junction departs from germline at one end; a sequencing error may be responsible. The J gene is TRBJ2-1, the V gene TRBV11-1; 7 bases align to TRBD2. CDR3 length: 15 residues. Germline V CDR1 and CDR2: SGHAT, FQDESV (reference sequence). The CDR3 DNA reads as TGTGCCAGCAGCCTAGCTGGTGGGAGGGCAATTGAGCAGTTCTTC. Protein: CASSLAGGRAIEQFF. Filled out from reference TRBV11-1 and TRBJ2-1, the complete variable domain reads EAEVAQSPRYKITEKSQAVAFWCDPISGHATLYWYRQILGQGPELLVQFQDESVVDDSQLPKDRFSAERLKGVDSTLKIQPAELGDSAMYLCASSLAGGRAIEQFFGPGTRLTVL.

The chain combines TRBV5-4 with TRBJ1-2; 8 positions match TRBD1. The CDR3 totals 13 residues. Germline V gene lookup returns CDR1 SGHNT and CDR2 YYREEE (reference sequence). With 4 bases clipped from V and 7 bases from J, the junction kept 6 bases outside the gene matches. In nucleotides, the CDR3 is TGTGCCAGCAGCACCACAGGGGGAAGTGGCTACACCTTC. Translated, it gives CASSTTGGSGYTF.

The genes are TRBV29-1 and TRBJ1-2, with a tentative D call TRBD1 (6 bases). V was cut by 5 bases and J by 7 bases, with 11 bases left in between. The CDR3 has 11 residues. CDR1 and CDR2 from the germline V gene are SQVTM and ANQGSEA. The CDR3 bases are TGCAGCGTTAATTGGGACACTGGCTACACCTTC. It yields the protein CSVNWDTGYTF.

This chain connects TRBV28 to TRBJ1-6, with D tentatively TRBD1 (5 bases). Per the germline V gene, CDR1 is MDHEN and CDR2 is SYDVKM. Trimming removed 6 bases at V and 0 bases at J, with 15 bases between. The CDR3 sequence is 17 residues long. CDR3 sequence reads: CASSEGTLSSYNSPLHF. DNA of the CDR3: TGTGCCAGCAGCGAAGGGACTTTAAGCTCCTATAATTCACCCCTCCACTTT.

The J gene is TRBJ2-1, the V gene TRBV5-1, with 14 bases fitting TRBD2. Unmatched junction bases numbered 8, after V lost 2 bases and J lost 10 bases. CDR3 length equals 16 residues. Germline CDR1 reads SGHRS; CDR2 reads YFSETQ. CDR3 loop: CASSFLTSGGAGEQFF. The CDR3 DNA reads TGCGCCAGCAGCTTTCTGACTAGCGGGGGGGCCGGGGAGCAGTTCTTC.

The CDR3 DNA reads TGTGCCAGCAGTGAAAGTCAGGGCCAGCATGAGCAGTTCTTC. This gives the protein CASSESQGQHEQFF. The chain uses TRBV2 and TRBJ2-1; the D gene is possibly TRBD1 (5 bases). V shed 2 bases and J shed 8 bases, with 13 bases lying between them. The CDR3 runs 14 residues. Per the germline V gene, CDR1 is SNHLY and CDR2 is FYNNEI.

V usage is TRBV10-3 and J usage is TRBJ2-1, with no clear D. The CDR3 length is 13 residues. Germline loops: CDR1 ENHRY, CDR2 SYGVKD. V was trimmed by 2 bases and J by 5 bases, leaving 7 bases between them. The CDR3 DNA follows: TGTGCCATCAGTGAGGGGCTCGACAATGAGCAGTTCTTC. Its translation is CAISEGLDNEQFF.

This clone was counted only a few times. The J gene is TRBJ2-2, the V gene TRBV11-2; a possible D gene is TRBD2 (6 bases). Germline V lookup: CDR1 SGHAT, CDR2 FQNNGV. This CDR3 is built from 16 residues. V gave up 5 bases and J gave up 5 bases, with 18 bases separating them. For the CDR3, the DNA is TGTGCCAGCAGCCCCGGGGGTTCTTCCTTGACCGGGGAGCTGTTTTTT. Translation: CASSPGGSSLTGELFF.

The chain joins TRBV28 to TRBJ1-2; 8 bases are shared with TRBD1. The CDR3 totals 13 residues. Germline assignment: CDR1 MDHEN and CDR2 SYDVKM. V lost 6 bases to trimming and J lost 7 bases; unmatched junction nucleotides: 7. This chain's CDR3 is CASSLGDRSGYTF. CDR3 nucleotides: TGTGCCAGCAGCCTGGGGGACAGGTCTGGCTACACCTTC.

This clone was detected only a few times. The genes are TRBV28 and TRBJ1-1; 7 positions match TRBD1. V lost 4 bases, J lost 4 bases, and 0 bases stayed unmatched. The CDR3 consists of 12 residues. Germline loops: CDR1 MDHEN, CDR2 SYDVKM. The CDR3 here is CASSSGGTEAFF. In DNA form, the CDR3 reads TGTGCCAGCAGTTCAGGGGGCACTGAAGCTTTCTTT.

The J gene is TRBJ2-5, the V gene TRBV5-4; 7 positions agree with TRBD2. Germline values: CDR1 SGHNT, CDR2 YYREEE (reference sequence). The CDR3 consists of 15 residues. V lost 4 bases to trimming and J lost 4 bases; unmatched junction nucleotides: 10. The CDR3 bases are TGTGCCAGCAGCAGCCCCGGTCCGGGGGGAGAGACCCAGTACTTC. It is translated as CASSSPGPGGETQYF.

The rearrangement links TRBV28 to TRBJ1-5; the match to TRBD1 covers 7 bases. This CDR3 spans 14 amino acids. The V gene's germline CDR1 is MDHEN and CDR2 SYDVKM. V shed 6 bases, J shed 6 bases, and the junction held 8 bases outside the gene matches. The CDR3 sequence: CASSPDRESQPQHF. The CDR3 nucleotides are TGTGCCAGCAGCCCTGACAGGGAAAGTCAGCCCCAGCATTTT.

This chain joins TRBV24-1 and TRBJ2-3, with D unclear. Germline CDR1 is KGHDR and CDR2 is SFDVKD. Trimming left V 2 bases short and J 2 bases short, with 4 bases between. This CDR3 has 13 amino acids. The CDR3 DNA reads TGTGCCACCAGTGATTCCAACACAGATACGCAGTATTTT. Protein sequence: CATSDSNTDTQYF.

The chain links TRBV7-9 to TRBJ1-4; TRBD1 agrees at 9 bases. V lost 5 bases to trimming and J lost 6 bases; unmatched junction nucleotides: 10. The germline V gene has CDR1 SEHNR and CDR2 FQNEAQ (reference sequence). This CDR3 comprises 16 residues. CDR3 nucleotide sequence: TGTGCCAGCAGCCCAATCTTCGGGACAGGGTATGAAAAACTGTTTTTT. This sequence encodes CASSPIFGTGYEKLFF.

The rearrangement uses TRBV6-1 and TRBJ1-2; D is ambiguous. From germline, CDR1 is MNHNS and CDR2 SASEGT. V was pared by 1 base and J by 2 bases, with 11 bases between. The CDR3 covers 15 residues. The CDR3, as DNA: TGTGCCAGCAGTGAAGGGGGAGGGCCGAACTATGGCTACACCTTC. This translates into CASSEGGGPNYGYTF.